This T cell receptor (beta chain) was identified during a study of identical twins. Details on this clonotype: Its specificity is unknown.

The study, taken as a whole, reports: In cord blood, abundant beta clonotypes had fewer insertions; memory showed no trend.

TCRdb re-derived calls from the 5' RACE reads in MiXCR, one entry per CDR3 protein. The sample has some 690,000 distinct CDR3 sequences; about 20% are singletons. These data are also associated with another study on T cells expressing NK-cell markers. That work states: There were a handful of donors in whom these clonotypes also led the CD3+CD56-NKG2C+ fraction.

Sequenced sample: PBMCs. The source of this sequence is a woman between 18 and 29 years old in good health.

In DNA, the CDR3 is TGCGCCAGCAGCACCCGACAGGGAGGGCAAGAGACCCAGTACTTC. It encodes CASSTRQGGQETQYF. The gene calls are TRBV5-1 and TRBJ2-5; D is perhaps TRBD1 or TRBD2 (7 bases each). V was pared by 4 bases and J by 2 bases, with 15 bases between. CDR1 is SGHRS, CDR2 YFSETQ, per germline. The CDR3 is made up of 15 amino acids.